This T cell receptor (beta chain) was identified in a study of vaccination and CD4 T cells after COVID-19. Study background: Cellular stimulation was performed using overlapping spike peptides derived from SARS-CoV-2, HCoV-NL63, HCoV-OC43 and HCoV-229E. Each control was exposed to a CEFX pool, an HIV-1 Nef pool, or no peptide at all.

Remarks on this clonotype: Its matching antigen is unknown.

General study findings and limits: Median SARS-CoV-2-reactive clonotype numbers rose nonsignificantly, 21 to 38.

The Oncomine TCR Beta short-read assay was what sequenced the DNA obtained from cultured CD4+ T cells. Each CDR3 protein is one row after TCRdb ran MiXCR on the PCR reads. The sample holds about 14,000 distinct CDR3 sequences, around 53% seen once. Treatment: approximately nine-day PBMC culture with coronavirus spike peptide pools or control peptides (ViraFEST assay). Losses at the gene ends were 4 bases for V and 3 bases for J; bases not matched to a gene: 3. CDR1 and CDR2 from the germline V gene are SEHNR and FQNEAQ (reference sequence). This CDR3 spans 14 amino acids. The material was CD4+ T cells from blood, cultured in vitro, obtained before SARS-CoV-2 vaccination. The TCR sequence derives from a human donor who had recovered from COVID-19. V usage is TRBV7-9 and J usage is TRBJ2-7; 10 bases line up with TRBD1. CDR3 sequence reads: CASSYRDRGYEQYF. DNA of the CDR3: TGTGCCAGCAGCTACCGGGACAGGGGCTACGAGCAGTACTTC. The complete variable domain, with remaining parts taken from reference TRBV7-9 and TRBJ2-7, reads DTGVSQNPRHKITKRGQNVTFRCDPISEHNRLYWYRQTLGQGPEFLTYFQNEAQLEKSRLLSDRFSAERPKGSFSTLEIQRTEQGDSAMYLCASSYRDRGYEQYFGPGTRLTVT.